These 9 T cell receptor beta chains share one sample of origin, sequenced in a study of a mutant IDH1 vaccine in newly diagnosed glioma. Produced via immunoSEQ multiplex PCR; TCRdb's table is partial and in-frame only. In the table there are some 22,000 clones, 80% to 95% of which are singletons. Noted time point: baseline, week 1 (first vaccination visit). The treatment is: pre-vaccination baseline after standard-of-care therapy. Specimen: PBMCs, collected from a glioma patient treated with radiotherapy, temozolomide or both. Source of these receptors: a man younger than 40 with glioma.

This chain joins TRBV6-6 and TRBJ2-3; D is perhaps TRBD2 (6 bases). Germline V gene sequence: CDR1 MNHNY, CDR2 SVGAGI (reference sequence). The CDR3 runs to 15 residues. Trimming removed 4 bases at V and 5 bases at J, with 16 bases between. The CDR3 nucleotides read TGTGCCAGCAGTTGGTATGCTAGCGACGTAGATACGCAGTATTTT. It is translated as CASSWYASDVDTQYF.

This clone is medium-sized (0.01 to 0.1%). The chain combines TRBV5-6 with TRBJ2-1, with 7 bases that match TRBD2. V lost 1 base to trimming and J lost 8 bases; unmatched junction nucleotides: 6. Germline-derived CDR1 and CDR2 are SGHDT and YYEEEE. The CDR3 runs to 14 residues. The CDR3 reads CASSLPSGLHEQFF. The CDR3 bases are TGTGCCAGCAGCTTGCCTAGCGGCCTTCATGAGCAGTTCTTC.

The J gene is TRBJ2-1, the V gene TRBV2; TRBD2 matches at 8 bases. The trim removed 2 bases at V and 4 bases at J, leaving 4 bases unmatched. This CDR3 comprises 15 residues. Looked up from germline, CDR1 is SNHLY and CDR2 is FYNNEI. The CDR3: CASSERLAGYNEQFF. The CDR3 coding sequence is TGTGCCAGCAGTGAAAGATTAGCGGGGTACAATGAGCAGTTCTTC. The whole variable domain, remainder taken from reference TRBV2 and TRBJ2-1, is EPEVTQTPSHQVTQMGQEVILRCVPISNHLYFYWYRQILGQKVEFLVSFYNNEISEKSEIFDDQFSVERPDGSNFTLKIRSTKLEDSAMYFCASSERLAGYNEQFFGPGTRLTVL.

CDR3 in amino acids: CASATGWSGTEAFF. The CDR3 DNA follows: TGTGCCAGCGCGACAGGGTGGAGCGGGACTGAAGCTTTCTTT. The chain is built from TRBV27 and TRBJ1-1; 7 bases align to TRBD1. In germline, CDR1 is MNHEY, CDR2 SMNVEV (reference sequence). The length of the CDR3 is 14 residues. Trimming at V came to 8 bases and at J to 5 bases, leaving 11 bases not matched to a gene.

This chain links TRBV5-1 with TRBJ1-1; perhaps TRBD1 as D (6 bases). Germline values: CDR1 SGHRS, CDR2 YFSETQ. V was shortened by 0 bases and J by 1 base, with 10 bases between the two germline ends. CDR3 size: 15 residues. CDR3 sequence: CASSLAGAGNTEAFF. The CDR3 bases are TGCGCCAGCAGCTTGGCAGGGGCGGGGAACACTGAAGCTTTCTTT.

This rearrangement joins TRBV5-1 to TRBJ2-3, with 9 bases matching TRBD2. Germline V gene lookup returns CDR1 SGHRS and CDR2 YFSETQ. V lost 4 bases and J lost 4; bases outside the gene matches: 10. The CDR3 totals 16 residues. CDR3 in DNA: TGCGCCAGCAGCGCCCAGGGCGGGAGGGTTCCAGATACGCAGTATTTT. This translates into CASSAQGGRVPDTQYF.

On this clone: An end of the junction does not agree with germline; a read error may underlie this. CDR3 in amino acids: CASSEFGQASHEQYF. The CDR3 bases are TGTGCCAGCAGTGAATTTGGACAAGCCTCCCACGAGCAGTACTTC. The rearrangement uses TRBV25-1 and TRBJ2-7; tentatively, D is TRBD1 (5 bases). CDR1 is MGHDK and CDR2 is SYGVNS in the germline V gene. The CDR3 is 15 residues long.

The rearrangement uses TRBV19 and TRBJ1-2; no clear D gene. The germline V gene has CDR1 LNHDA and CDR2 SQIVND (reference sequence). This CDR3 has 14 residues. The V end lost 5 bases, the J end lost 4 bases, and 14 bases lay between the germline ends. The CDR3 bases are TGTGCCAGTAGTTTAAGCCTAGTTTCCTATGGCTACACCTTC. It is translated as CASSLSLVSYGYTF.

The rearrangement links TRBV28 to TRBJ1-2; a weak D match, TRBD1 (6 bases). This CDR3 comprises 15 residues. Germline V lookup: CDR1 MDHEN, CDR2 SYDVKM. Trimming left V 6 bases short and J 0 bases short, with 14 bases between. The CDR3 sequence: CASSSGGTSNYGYTF. Here the CDR3 DNA reads TGTGCCAGCAGCTCCGGGGGGACATCTAACTATGGCTACACCTTC.